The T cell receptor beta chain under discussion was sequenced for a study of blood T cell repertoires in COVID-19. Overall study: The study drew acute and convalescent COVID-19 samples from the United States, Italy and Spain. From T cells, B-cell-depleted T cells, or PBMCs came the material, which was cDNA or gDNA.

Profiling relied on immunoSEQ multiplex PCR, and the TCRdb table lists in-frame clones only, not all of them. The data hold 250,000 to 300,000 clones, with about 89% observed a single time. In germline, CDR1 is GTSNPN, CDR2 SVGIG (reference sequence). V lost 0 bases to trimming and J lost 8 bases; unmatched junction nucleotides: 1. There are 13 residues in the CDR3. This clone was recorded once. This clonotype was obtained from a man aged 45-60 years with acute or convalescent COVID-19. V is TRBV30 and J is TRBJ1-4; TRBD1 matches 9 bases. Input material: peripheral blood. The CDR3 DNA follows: TGTGCCTGGAGTGTAGGGACAGGGGAAAAACTGTTTTTT. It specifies CAWSVGTGEKLFF. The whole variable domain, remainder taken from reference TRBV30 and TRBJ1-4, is SQTIHQWPATLVQPVGSPLSLECTVEGTSNPNLYWYRQAAGRGLQLLFYSVGIGQISSEVPQNLSASRPQDRQFILSSKKLLLSDSGFYLCAWSVGTGEKLFFGSGTQLSVL.